These T cell receptor beta chains were read from a single sample in a study of cytomegalovirus exposure and HLA in healthy donors. Measured with immunoSEQ multiplex PCR; TCRdb has only the in-frame clones, and not every one. The table records about 110,000 clones, approximately 94% of them present only once. Sequences were obtained from PBMCs. These receptor sequences come from a woman under 30 in good health and CMV-seronegative. The CDR3 runs from the conserved cysteine through the conserved F or W. A D gene is named only where the DNA matches it firmly. A row's size may be missing; if present it is once, few, many or a size class.

D gene: TRBD2
clone size: .
V gene: TRBV7-9
J gene: TRBJ2-3
CDR3 protein: CASSYSARLAGRTDTQYF
CDR3 DNA: TGTGCCAGCAGCTATAGTGCCCGACTAGCGGGGCGCACAGATACGCAGTATTTT

D gene: .
clone size: .
V gene: TRBV11-3
J gene: TRBJ2-2
CDR3 protein: CASRGPNTGELFF
CDR3 DNA: TGTGCCAGCAGGGGCCCTAACACCGGGGAGCTGTTTTTT

D gene: .
clone size: .
V gene: TRBV2
J gene: TRBJ1-6
CDR3 protein: CASSGNSNSPLHF
CDR3 DNA: TGTGCCAGCAGTGGAAACAGTAATTCACCCCTCCACTTT

D gene: .
clone size: .
V gene: TRBV19
J gene: TRBJ1-1
CDR3 protein: CASRVTENTEAFF
CDR3 DNA: TGTGCTAGTAGGGTGACAGAGAACACTGAAGCTTTCTTT

D gene: .
clone size: .
V gene: TRBV5-8
J gene: TRBJ1-6
CDR3 protein: CASSLGSYNSPLHF
CDR3 DNA: TGTGCCAGCAGCTTGGGCAGCTATAATTCACCCCTCCACTTT

D gene: .
clone size: .
V gene: TRBV19
J gene: TRBJ2-7
CDR3 protein: CASRYRDGYSYEQYF
CDR3 DNA: TGTGCCAGTCGCTACAGGGACGGATATTCCTACGAGCAGTACTTC

D gene: TRBD1
clone size: .
V gene: TRBV27
J gene: TRBJ2-1
CDR3 protein: CASSHRGSYNEQFF
CDR3 DNA: TGTGCCAGCAGTCACAGGGGTTCCTACAATGAGCAGTTCTTC

D gene: .
clone size: .
V gene: TRBV30
J gene: TRBJ2-7
CDR3 protein: CAWSAKNSYEQYF
CDR3 DNA: TGTGCCTGGAGCGCAAAGAACAGCTACGAGCAGTACTTC

D gene: .
clone size: .
V gene: TRBV6-5
J gene: TRBJ1-1
CDR3 protein: CASSFSRNTEAFF
CDR3 DNA: TGTGCCAGCAGTTTTAGCCGGAACACTGAAGCTTTCTTT

D gene: TRBD1
clone size: once
V gene: TRBV28
J gene: TRBJ1-5
CDR3 protein: CASSFTGTGPLNQPQHF
CDR3 DNA: TGTGCCAGCAGCTTCACCGGGACAGGACCCTTGAATCAGCCCCAGCATTTT

D gene: TRBD1
clone size: .
V gene: TRBV5-1
J gene: TRBJ1-2
CDR3 protein: CASRAGQGEGYGYTF
CDR3 DNA: TGCGCCAGCAGGGCTGGACAGGGGGAGGGCTATGGCTACACCTTC

D gene: .
clone size: .
V gene: TRBV5-1
J gene: TRBJ2-4
CDR3 protein: CASSAQTDSIGKNIQYF
CDR3 DNA: TGCGCCAGCAGCGCACAAACTGACAGTATCGGCAAAAACATTCAGTACTTC

D gene: TRBD1
clone size: .
V gene: TRBV28
J gene: TRBJ1-2
CDR3 protein: CASRTGVGGYTF
CDR3 DNA: TGTGCCAGCAGGACAGGGGTCGGGGGCTACACCTTC

D gene: TRBD2
clone size: .
V gene: TRBV7-8
J gene: TRBJ2-1
CDR3 protein: CASSLDGGTGYNEQFF
CDR3 DNA: TGTGCCAGCAGCTTAGACGGGGGGACTGGGTACAATGAGCAGTTCTTC

D gene: TRBD1
clone size: .
V gene: TRBV28
J gene: TRBJ2-1
CDR3 protein: CASSSPGTGLHEQFF
CDR3 DNA: TGTGCCAGCAGTTCCCCCGGGACAGGGTTGCATGAGCAGTTCTTC

D gene: TRBD1
clone size: .
V gene: TRBV7-9
J gene: TRBJ1-2
CDR3 protein: CASSSDRGYTF
CDR3 DNA: TGTGCCAGCAGCTCGGACAGGGGCTACACCTTC

D gene: TRBD1
clone size: .
V gene: TRBV27
J gene: TRBJ2-2
CDR3 protein: CASSLMAGGNKVGELFF
CDR3 DNA: TGTGCCAGCAGTTTAATGGCAGGGGGTAATAAGGTCGGGGAGCTGTTTTTT

D gene: TRBD1
clone size: .
V gene: TRBV29-1
J gene: TRBJ1-4
CDR3 protein: CSVKGAVENEKLFF
CDR3 DNA: TGCAGCGTTAAGGGGGCTGTCGAGAATGAAAAACTGTTTTTT

D gene: .
clone size: .
V gene: TRBV5-1
J gene: TRBJ2-7
CDR3 protein: CASSRPGGRANYEQYF
CDR3 DNA: TGCGCCAGCAGCCGACCCGGTGGCAGGGCGAACTACGAGCAGTACTTC

D gene: TRBD2
clone size: .
V gene: TRBV2
J gene: TRBJ2-5
CDR3 protein: CASSDARLAGGRGQETQYF
CDR3 DNA: TGTGCCAGCAGCGACGCTCGACTAGCGGGGGGGCGTGGGCAAGAGACCCAGTACTTC

D gene: .
clone size: .
V gene: TRBV10-3
J gene: TRBJ2-2
CDR3 protein: CAISDRSNTGELFF
CDR3 DNA: TGTGCCATCAGTGACAGGTCGAACACCGGGGAGCTGTTTTTT

D gene: .
clone size: .
V gene: TRBV18
J gene: TRBJ1-4
CDR3 protein: CASSTGGGNEKLFF
CDR3 DNA: TGTGCCAGCTCAACAGGAGGAGGGAATGAAAAACTGTTTTTT

D gene: .
clone size: .
V gene: TRBV5-4
J gene: TRBJ2-3
CDR3 protein: CASSLGTLRSGGDTQYF
CDR3 DNA: TGTGCCAGCAGCTTGGGAACCCTGAGGAGCGGCGGAGATACGCAGTATTTT

D gene: .
clone size: once
V gene: TRBV2
J gene: TRBJ1-1
CDR3 protein: CASSDRDTEAFF
CDR3 DNA: TGTGCCAGCAGTGACCGGGACACTGAAGCTTTCTTT

D gene: TRBD1
clone size: .
V gene: TRBV7-7
J gene: TRBJ2-2
CDR3 protein: CASSLAPGTETGELFF
CDR3 DNA: TGTGCCAGCAGCTTAGCGCCTGGGACAGAGACCGGGGAGCTGTTTTTT

D gene: .
clone size: .
V gene: TRBV18
J gene: TRBJ1-1
CDR3 protein: CASSPRNTEAFF
CDR3 DNA: TGTGCCAGCTCACCCAGGAACACTGAAGCTTTCTTT

D gene: .
clone size: .
V gene: TRBV28
J gene: TRBJ1-2
CDR3 protein: CASSSNGYTF
CDR3 DNA: TGTGCCAGCAGTTCTAATGGCTACACCTTC

D gene: TRBD1
clone size: .
V gene: TRBV14
J gene: TRBJ2-5
CDR3 protein: CASSQRQGAGTQYF
CDR3 DNA: TGTGCCAGCAGCCAACGACAGGGCGCCGGGACCCAGTACTTC

D gene: TRBD2
clone size: once
V gene: TRBV27
J gene: TRBJ2-3
CDR3 protein: CASSLYSGEGTDTQYF
CDR3 DNA: TGTGCCAGCAGTTTATATAGCGGGGAAGGCACAGATACGCAGTATTTT

D gene: TRBD2
clone size: .
V gene: TRBV5-1
J gene: TRBJ2-2
CDR3 protein: CASSGAPGGTGELFF
CDR3 DNA: TGCGCCAGCTCCGGGGCGCCGGGGGGGACCGGGGAGCTGTTTTTT

D gene: .
clone size: .
V gene: TRBV7-3
J gene: TRBJ2-6
CDR3 protein: CASSLRRDSGANVLTF
CDR3 DNA: TGTGCCAGCAGCTTAAGGAGGGACTCTGGGGCCAACGTCCTGACTTTC

D gene: .
clone size: .
V gene: TRBV11-1
J gene: TRBJ2-2
CDR3 protein: CASSPDQGGAHGELFF
CDR3 DNA: TGTGCCAGCAGCCCCGACCAAGGGGGGGCCCACGGGGAGCTGTTTTTT

D gene: TRBD2
clone size: .
V gene: TRBV7-2
J gene: TRBJ2-1
CDR3 protein: CASSPQGTRGIYNEQFF
CDR3 DNA: TGTGCCAGCAGCCCTCAGGGGACTAGGGGGATCTACAATGAGCAGTTCTTC